Sequencing of this T cell receptor (beta chain) was carried out in a study of T cells after yellow fever vaccination. Study information: The SMART-Seq v4 Ultra Low Input method served to prepare the low-cell-number fractions. Findings of the study overall: Although the secondary response was weaker, it peaked faster, at day 5 versus 15. The booster saw the reappearance of most primary-vaccination clones (about 95% CD4, 88% CD8).

This clonotype was seen only a few times. Its antigen is not identified. Template-switching 5'RACE yielded the TCR cDNA; a universal primer site and UMIs were added in the process. MiXCR was run by TCRdb on the 5' RACE reads, yielding one entry per CDR3 protein. The table lists 150,000 to 200,000 distinct CDR3 sequences, around 10% of them singletons. V lost 6 bases and J lost 7; bases outside the gene matches: 11. The CDR3 extends over 15 amino acids. Germline V CDR1 and CDR2: SGHVS, FQNEAQ. The source material was CD8+ T cells sorted from PBMCs, sampled 15 days after the yellow fever booster vaccination. The chain is built from TRBV7-8 and TRBJ2-7; 11 nucleotides match TRBD1. This clonotype originated in a man between 18 and 35 years old who received the YFV17D yellow fever vaccine. The CDR3, as DNA: TGTGCCAGCAGGCCTCGGACAGGGGGCACGGGAGAGCAGTACTTC. Translated: CASRPRTGGTGEQYF.